A single sample gave rise to the 20 T cell receptor beta chains below, sequenced in a study of early stage breast cancer tumors. Some clones are missing from TCRdb's copy, which holds only in-frame ones; the method was immunoSEQ multiplex PCR. The top ten clones hold roughly 3% of a sample with around 78,000 clones, more than 65% of them seen once. The sample consisted of blood. The receptors were sampled from a person in their sixties with breast cancer.

This chain links TRBV5-4 with TRBJ2-3, with D possibly being TRBD1 (6 bases). Between the trimmed V and J ends, which lost 4 bases and 0 bases, there was a span of 12 bases. The CDR3 is 15 amino acids. Germline CDR1 reads SGHNT; CDR2 reads YYREEE (reference sequence). In DNA form, the CDR3 reads TGTGCCAGCAGCGTCGACAGGTATAGCACAGATACGCAGTATTTT. Protein: CASSVDRYSTDTQYF.

The V call is TRBV19, the J call TRBJ2-2; D may be TRBD2 (6 bases). Trimming stripped 5 bases from V and 5 bases from J, with 12 bases between. CDR3 length: 14 residues. Germline V gene data show CDR1 as LNHDA and CDR2 as SQIVND (reference sequence). Here the CDR3 DNA reads TGTGCCAGTAGTGCCGGGACTGAGACCGGGGAGCTGTTTTTT. Its translation: CASSAGTETGELFF.

This chain uses TRBV28 with TRBJ1-6; D might be TRBD1 (6 bases). This CDR3 spans 15 amino acids. Germline lookup yields CDR1 MDHEN and CDR2 SYDVKM. V lost 1 base and J 9 bases, leaving 13 bases between the germline ends. The chain's CDR3 is CASSLLGGTGSPLHF. The CDR3 DNA reads TGTGCCAGCAGTTTATTGGGGGGCACGGGTTCACCCCTCCACTTT.

The chain couples TRBV7-9 to TRBJ2-1, with 12 bases that match TRBD2. This CDR3 has 15 amino acids. Losses at the gene ends were 5 bases for V and 6 bases for J; bases not matched to a gene: 5. Germline values: CDR1 SEHNR, CDR2 FQNEAQ (reference sequence). The CDR3 nucleotides are TGTGCCAGCAGCCCTCTGGGACTAGCGGGCAATGAGCAGTTCTTC. Translation: CASSPLGLAGNEQFF.

The chain recombines TRBV5-1 with TRBJ2-1; D is perhaps TRBD2 (5 bases). Germline V gives CDR1 SGHRS, CDR2 YFSETQ. The germline V and J ends were trimmed by 1 base and 10 bases, with 12 bases remaining between them. The CDR3 extends over 13 amino acids. The CDR3 DNA reads TGCGCCAGCAGCTTGCAAGGCCCGGGAGAGCAGTTCTTC. Translation: CASSLQGPGEQFF.

CDR3 DNA sequence: TGTGCCACCAGCAGAGATCGCGCGGGTTACAATGAGCAGTTCTTC. Protein: CATSRDRAGYNEQFF. J is TRBJ2-1 and V is TRBV15; possible D gene TRBD2, 5 bases. Trimming removed 0 bases from V and 4 bases from J, with 10 bases in between. In germline, CDR1 is LNHNV, CDR2 YYDKDF (reference sequence). The length of the CDR3 is 15 residues.

The chain uses TRBV18 and TRBJ2-1; TRBD2 aligns across 11 bases. V trimming: 5 bases; J trimming: 2 bases; junction bases outside the gene matches: 2. Germline CDR1 is KGHSH and CDR2 is LQKENI. The CDR3 extends over 15 amino acids. The CDR3 loop is CASSLGLAAYNEQFF. DNA for the CDR3: TGTGCCAGCTCATTGGGACTAGCGGCCTACAATGAGCAGTTCTTC.

The J gene is TRBJ2-7, the V gene TRBV30; 10 positions agree with TRBD2. The V gene's germline CDR1 is GTSNPN and CDR2 SVGIG (reference sequence). J gave up 2 bases and V 7 bases, and 8 bases lay outside the gene matches. The CDR3 runs to 14 residues. CDR3 sequence reads: CAYLLAGAPYEQYF. CDR3 nucleotide sequence: TGTGCCTACCTTCTAGCGGGAGCTCCCTACGAGCAGTACTTC.

The chain is built from TRBV9 and TRBJ2-2; D ambiguous. The germline gives CDR1 SGDLS, CDR2 YYNGEE. The CDR3 loop spans 15 amino acids. Trimming removed 0 bases at V and 2 bases at J, with 8 bases between. CDR3 in amino acids: CASSVAGINTGELFF. The CDR3 coding sequence is TGTGCCAGCAGCGTAGCTGGGATAAACACCGGGGAGCTGTTTTTT. The full variable domain, its missing parts supplied by reference TRBV9 and TRBJ2-2, is DSGVTQTPKHLITATGQRVTLRCSPRSGDLSVYWYQQSLDQGLQFLIQYYNGEERAKGNILERFSAQQFPDLHSELNLSSLELGDSALYFCASSVAGINTGELFFGEGSRLTVL.

The chain has TRBV9 and TRBJ2-3; 8 bases map to TRBD2. The trim removed 3 bases at V and 6 bases at J, leaving 6 bases unmatched. CDR1 is SGDLS and CDR2 is YYNGEE in the germline V gene. The CDR3 is made up of 14 amino acids. The CDR3 is CASSALGLGDTQYF. In DNA form, the CDR3 reads TGTGCCAGCAGCGCACTGGGACTAGGGGATACGCAGTATTTT. Using reference TRBV9 and TRBJ2-3 for the parts outside the CDR3, the full variable domain is DSGVTQTPKHLITATGQRVTLRCSPRSGDLSVYWYQQSLDQGLQFLIQYYNGEERAKGNILERFSAQQFPDLHSELNLSSLELGDSALYFCASSALGLGDTQYFGPGTRLTVL.

In this sample, this clone turned up a few times. The chain employs TRBV5-1 and TRBJ2-5; D gene uncertain. Trimming shortened V by 0 bases and J by 1 base, and 7 bases separated the two germline ends. Per germline, CDR1 SGHRS and CDR2 YFSETQ. The CDR3 consists of 14 residues. The CDR3 sequence: CASSLDGAQETQYF. In DNA form, the CDR3 reads TGCGCCAGCAGCTTGGACGGAGCCCAAGAGACCCAGTACTTC.

The chain joins TRBV23-1 to TRBJ2-7, with 9 bases fitting TRBD1. TRBV23-1 is given ORF status, its function remaining uncertain. The CDR3 is 16 residues long. Trimming at V came to 4 bases and at J to 3 bases, leaving 10 bases not matched to a gene. CDR3 DNA: TGCGCCAGCAGTCCTCATAGGGGGGACAGGGACTACGAGCAGTACTTC. Protein sequence: CASSPHRGDRDYEQYF.

The chain has TRBV2 and TRBJ1-1; D may be TRBD1 (5 bases). The CDR3 has 13 amino acids. The V gene's germline CDR1 is SNHLY and CDR2 FYNNEI. V was cut by 6 bases and J by 10 bases, with 18 bases left in between. CDR3 protein: CASSGHRSSGAFF. CDR3 coding DNA: TGTGCCAGCAGCGGACACCGTTCCTCGGGAGCTTTCTTT. Variable domain in full (rest from reference TRBV2 and TRBJ1-1): EPEVTQTPSHQVTQMGQEVILRCVPISNHLYFYWYRQILGQKVEFLVSFYNNEISEKSEIFDDQFSVERPDGSNFTLKIRSTKLEDSAMYFCASSGHRSSGAFFGQGTRLTVV.

This chain joins TRBV6-6 and TRBJ2-7; D gene unclear. The CDR3 is 12 residues long. Trimming took off 8 bases at V and 3 bases at J, with 11 bases between the two ends. The germline CDR1 and CDR2 sequences are MNHNY and SVGAGI (reference sequence). The CDR3 sequence is CASVSAGYEQYF. DNA for the CDR3: TGTGCCAGCGTTTCCGCTGGCTACGAGCAGTACTTC.

The chain couples TRBV6-5 to TRBJ2-3; D is unresolved. The CDR3 has 13 residues. The V end lost 2 bases, the J end lost 3 bases, and 6 bases lay between the germline ends. Germline V gives CDR1 MNHEY, CDR2 SVGAGI. The CDR3 sequence: CASSYRRTDTQYF. DNA for the CDR3: TGTGCCAGCAGTTACCGGCGAACAGATACGCAGTATTTT.

The chain is built from TRBV27 and TRBJ2-1; D call uncertain. The CDR3 runs to 15 residues. CDR1 and CDR2 (germline): MNHEY, SMNVEV (reference sequence). V lost 7 bases, J lost 4 bases, and 17 bases lay in between. The CDR3 nucleotides are TGTGCCAGCATCCGAATAGGTGGCAGTTACAATGAGCAGTTCTTC. Amino acid sequence: CASIRIGGSYNEQFF.

The chain is built from TRBV6-6 and TRBJ2-7; TRBD2 matches 11 bases. The CDR3 spans 13 residues. Germline CDR1 is MNHNY and CDR2 is SVGAGI (reference sequence). Trimming at V came to 7 bases and at J to 4 bases, leaving 3 bases not matched to a gene. The chain's CDR3 is CASTGLAGYEQYF. The CDR3, as DNA: TGTGCCAGCACTGGACTAGCGGGTTACGAGCAGTACTTC.

The rearrangement joins TRBV4-3 to TRBJ1-2; the D gene is possibly TRBD1 (6 bases). CDR1 is LGHNA and CDR2 is YSLEER in the germline V gene. Trimming removed 4 bases at V and 7 bases at J, with 13 bases between. This CDR3 region has 13 residues. The CDR3 reads CASSLQGGAGYTF. DNA of the CDR3: TGCGCCAGCAGCCTACAGGGTGGGGCTGGCTACACCTTC.

V is TRBV2 and J is TRBJ1-3; D remains ambiguous. The V gene's germline CDR1 is SNHLY and CDR2 FYNNEI. With 10 bases removed from V and 0 bases from J, the gap between germline ends came to 10 bases. The CDR3 is made up of 13 amino acids. The CDR3 DNA reads as TGTGCCACCCTCTCAAGCTCTGGAAACACCATATATTTT. As protein: CATLSSSGNTIYF.

In its sample, this clone was seen a few times. The rearrangement joins TRBV14 to TRBJ1-1, with TRBD1 identical over 10 bases. V lost 5 bases to trimming and J lost 5 bases; unmatched junction nucleotides: 5. CDR1 is SGHDN, CDR2 FVKESK, per germline. This CDR3 comprises 14 residues. This CDR3 is CASSEGQGVTEAFF. In DNA, the CDR3 is TGTGCCAGCAGCGAAGGACAGGGGGTTACTGAAGCTTTCTTT.